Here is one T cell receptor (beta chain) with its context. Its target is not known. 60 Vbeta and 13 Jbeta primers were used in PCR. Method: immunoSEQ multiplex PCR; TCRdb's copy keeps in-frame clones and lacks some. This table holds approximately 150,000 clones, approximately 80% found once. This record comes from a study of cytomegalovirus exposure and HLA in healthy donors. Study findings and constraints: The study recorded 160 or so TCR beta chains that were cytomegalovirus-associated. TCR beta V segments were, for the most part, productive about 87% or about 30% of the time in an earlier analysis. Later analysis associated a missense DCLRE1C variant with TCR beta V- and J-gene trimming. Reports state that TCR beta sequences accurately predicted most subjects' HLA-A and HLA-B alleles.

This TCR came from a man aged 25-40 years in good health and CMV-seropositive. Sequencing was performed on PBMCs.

The CDR3 is CASNRGEGAYEQYF. The CDR3 DNA reads as TGTGCCAGCAACAGGGGGGAGGGAGCCTACGAGCAGTACTTC. The chain couples TRBV27 to TRBJ2-7; D might be TRBD1 (8 bases). This CDR3 comprises 14 residues. CDR1 and CDR2 (germline): MNHEY, SMNVEV (reference sequence). V dropped 7 bases and J dropped 2 bases, with 15 bases sitting between them.